This TCR beta chain comes out of a study of OX40 agonist ivuxolimab in advanced cancers. Whole-study findings and limits: No determination was made of the antigen specificity of the expanded peripheral T cells.

With respect to this clone: The antigen is undetermined.

TCRdb's table, derived via immunoSEQ multiplex PCR, lists solely in-frame clones and lacks some. Here the sample spans about 83,000 clones, roughly 85% being singletons. The CDR3 has 14 amino acids. The J segment lost 7 bases and the V segment lost 4 bases, leaving 6 bases of the junction unmatched. Germline CDR1 is LGHNA and CDR2 is YSLEER. The TCR originated in an adult with an advanced solid tumor such as melanoma, head and neck, liver or kidney cancer. This sequence joins TRBV4-3 and TRBJ2-2; TRBD1 agrees at 7 bases. Material: CD4+ or CD8+ T cells sorted from blood, obtained in a trial of the OX40 agonist ivuxolimab. The CDR3 bases are TGCGCCAGCAGCCGGGGACAGCTTGACGGGGAGCTGTTTTTT. Amino acid sequence: CASSRGQLDGELFF.